This record covers a single T cell receptor beta chain. TCRdb keeps only in-frame clones here, not all; method: immunoSEQ multiplex PCR. The sample lists about 610,000 clones; around 96% were seen once. Naive CD8 cells lacked CD45RO and underwent positive selection for CCR7, leaving out terminally differentiated effector memory CD45RA+ cells. The data belong to a study of shared clonotypes between healthy human individuals. CDR1 and CDR2 from the germline V gene are SQVTM and ANQGSEA. The CDR3 totals 14 residues. V was pared by 5 bases and J by 0 bases, with 14 bases between. This rearrangement joins TRBV29-1 to TRBJ2-7; tentatively, D is TRBD1 (5 bases). This receptor was identified in a woman in her twenties or thirties in good health. Sample: naive CD8+ T cells sorted from blood. The CDR3 reads CSVLDRQSSYEQYF. CDR3 DNA: TGCAGCGTTCTTGACAGACAGAGCTCCTACGAGCAGTACTTC.